One sample yielded the 20 T cell receptor beta chains listed below, sequenced in a study of identifying expanded T cells in peripheral blood. Here immunoSEQ multiplex PCR was the method, and the copy in TCRdb shows in-frame clones only, minus some. The repertoire holds under 110,000 clones, with around 90% as singletons. Input material: blood. Receptors were obtained from a person aged 18 to 70 in good health.

This clone was observed a handful of times. J is TRBJ1-6 and V is TRBV9; D remains ambiguous. This CDR3 is built from 13 residues. Germline lookup yields CDR1 SGDLS and CDR2 YYNGEE. Deletions cut 3 bases from V and 7 bases from J, with 8 bases between. The DNA of the CDR3 is TGTGCCAGCAGCGAGGGTAGGAATTCACCCCTCCACTTT. It specifies CASSEGRNSPLHF.

The V gene is TRBV11-2, the J gene TRBJ2-7; D may be TRBD1 (5 bases). CDR1 is SGHAT, CDR2 FQNNGV, per germline. CDR3 size: 15 residues. V was cut by 6 bases and J by 7 bases, with 22 bases left in between. The CDR3 DNA follows: TGTGCCAGCAGACGTCAGGGTTCGTCCTACGTAGAGCAGTACTTC. This sequence encodes CASRRQGSSYVEQYF.

V gene TRBV6-5 combines with J gene TRBJ2-5; D perhaps matches TRBD2 (7 bases). The V end was cut by 11 bases, the J end by 9 bases, with 22 bases between. The CDR3 totals 13 residues. From germline, CDR1 is MNHEY and CDR2 SVGAGI. The CDR3 region has the DNA TGTGCCTCAAAGGGAGGGGGGTGGCTGCCCCAGTACTTC. Translation: CASKGGGWLPQYF.

The chain recombines TRBV2 with TRBJ2-7, with D tentatively TRBD2 (7 bases). The V end was cut by 11 bases, the J end by 3 bases, with 17 bases between. The CDR3 consists of 13 residues. The germline gives CDR1 SNHLY, CDR2 FYNNEI. The DNA of the CDR3 is TGTGCCGGACAGAGCGGGGTAAGCTACGAGCAGTACTTC. It is translated as CAGQSGVSYEQYF. Supplemented by reference TRBV2 and TRBJ2-7, the full variable domain reads EPEVTQTPSHQVTQMGQEVILRCVPISNHLYFYWYRQILGQKVEFLVSFYNNEISEKSEIFDDQFSVERPDGSNFTLKIRSTKLEDSAMYFCAGQSGVSYEQYFGPGTRLTVT.

This sequence joins TRBV7-2 and TRBJ2-3; no definite D call. From germline, CDR1 is SGHTA and CDR2 FQGNSA. Trimming shortened V by 4 bases and J by 3 bases, and 11 bases separated the two germline ends. The CDR3 is 14 amino acids. In DNA, the CDR3 is TGTGCCAGCAGCTCTTCCGTCGTGACAGATACGCAGTATTTT. Its translation: CASSSSVVTDTQYF. The whole variable domain, filled in from reference TRBV7-2 and TRBJ2-3, reads GAGVSQSPSNKVTEKGKDVELRCDPISGHTALYWYRQSLGQGLEFLIYFQGNSAPDKSGLPSDRFSAERTGGSVSTLTIQRTQQEDSAVYLCASSSSVVTDTQYFGPGTRLTVL.

The chain carries TRBV20-1 and TRBJ1-2; no reliable D call. V dropped 0 bases and J dropped 5 bases, with 4 bases sitting between them. The length of the CDR3 is 11 residues. Germline loops: CDR1 DFQATT, CDR2 SNEGSKA (reference sequence). CDR3 residues: CSAREEYGYTF. DNA for the CDR3: TGCAGTGCTAGAGAAGAGTATGGCTACACCTTC.

The J gene is TRBJ2-7, the V gene TRBV7-9; D may be TRBD1 (6 bases). Trimming took 4 bases from V and 3 from J, leaving 10 bases between them. The germline gives CDR1 SEHNR, CDR2 FQNEAQ (reference sequence). CDR3 size: 13 residues. CDR3 sequence: CASSSLDSYEQYF. The CDR3 coding sequence is TGTGCCAGCAGCTCCCTGGACAGCTACGAGCAGTACTTC.

This clone was seen a few times. The CDR3 DNA reads TGTGCCAGTAGTATCCCTCTCCTGACAGGGGGCACTGAAGCTTTCTTT. Encoded protein: CASSIPLLTGGTEAFF. This chain joins TRBV19 and TRBJ1-1, with 9 bases lining up with TRBD1. The J segment lost 4 bases and the V segment lost 3 bases, leaving 9 bases of the junction unmatched. The CDR3 is made up of 16 amino acids. The germline V gene has CDR1 LNHDA and CDR2 SQIVND (reference sequence).

V and J are TRBV18 and TRBJ2-2, with D perhaps given as TRBD1 or TRBD2 (5 bases each). Trimming pared 2 bases from V and 2 bases from J, leaving 9 bases between. Germline V gene sequence: CDR1 KGHSH, CDR2 LQKENI. CDR3 length: 15 amino acids. CDR3 DNA: TGTGCCAGCTCACCATCGGGGCGCAACACCGGGGAGCTGTTTTTT. Its translation is CASSPSGRNTGELFF.

V gene TRBV7-7 combines with J gene TRBJ2-5; 9 bases agree with TRBD1. CDR3 size: 15 residues. The germline V gene encodes CDR1 SSHAT and CDR2 FNYEAQ (reference sequence). J gave up 5 bases and V 1 base, and 5 bases lay outside the gene matches. The CDR3 here is CASSLESGQGETQYF. The CDR3 DNA is TGTGCCAGCAGCTTAGAGAGTGGACAGGGGGAGACCCAGTACTTC.

This chain connects TRBV5-4 to TRBJ1-2; D gene ambiguous. V was cut by 0 bases and J by 8 bases, with 14 bases left in between. CDR1 and CDR2 (germline): SGHNT, YYREEE (reference sequence). The CDR3 runs 14 residues. CDR3 protein: CASSLDSDMAGYTF. The CDR3 DNA is TGTGCCAGCAGCTTGGATTCAGACATGGCGGGCTACACCTTC.

The V and J genes are TRBV5-4 and TRBJ1-6; D is ambiguous. Germline CDR1 SGHNT, CDR2 YYREEE (reference sequence). CDR3 length: 13 residues. The V end lost 10 bases, the J end lost 6 bases, and 14 bases lay between the germline ends. In DNA, the CDR3 is TGTGCCCTAACAGCGGGTGGTAATTCACCCCTCCACTTT. Protein product: CALTAGGNSPLHF.

The chain is built from TRBV29-1 and TRBJ2-5, with D perhaps TRBD2 (5 bases). Trimming pared 3 bases from V and 2 bases from J, leaving 10 bases between. The CDR3 spans 13 residues. Germline loops: CDR1 SQVTM, CDR2 ANQGSEA. This chain's CDR3 is CSVERAGQETQYF. As DNA, the CDR3 is TGCAGCGTTGAGAGGGCAGGTCAAGAGACCCAGTACTTC.

The J gene is TRBJ2-7, the V gene TRBV7-9; 8 nucleotides align to TRBD1. Germline CDR1 reads SEHNR; CDR2 reads FQNEAQ (reference sequence). V lost 5 bases, J lost 6 bases, and 12 bases stayed unmatched. This CDR3 is built from 15 residues. The CDR3 bases are TGTGCCAGCAGCCCGAGGACAGGGAAAGGGTTCGAGCAGTACTTC. Translated, it gives CASSPRTGKGFEQYF.

This rearrangement joins TRBV5-5 to TRBJ1-1, with a tentative D call TRBD1 (5 bases). Trimming removed 4 bases from V and 1 base from J, with 11 bases in between. The CDR3 has 14 residues. The germline V gene has CDR1 SGHKS and CDR2 YYEKEE (reference sequence). The CDR3 coding sequence is TGTGCCAGCAGCCCGGGACTGGCGAACACTGAAGCTTTCTTT. Amino acid sequence: CASSPGLANTEAFF.

The table lists this clone with a few counts. The rearrangement joins TRBV4-1 to TRBJ1-2; no firm D call. Trimming took 3 bases from V and 1 from J, leaving 12 bases between them. The CDR3 contains 15 residues. Per the germline V gene, CDR1 is MGHRA and CDR2 is YSYEKL. CDR3: CASSQALGLNYGYTF. The CDR3 DNA sequence: TGCGCCAGCAGCCAGGCACTCGGACTTAACTATGGCTACACCTTC.

The chain combines TRBV25-1 with TRBJ2-7, with D perhaps matching TRBD2 (6 bases). Germline V gene data show CDR1 as MGHDK and CDR2 as SYGVNS. Trimming shortened V by 5 bases and J by 9 bases, and 17 bases separated the two germline ends. The CDR3 runs 13 residues. As DNA, the CDR3 is TGTGCCAGCAGTCCTCCCGGGGCAGCGGGGCAGTACTTC. This codes for CASSPPGAAGQYF.

V is TRBV30 and J is TRBJ2-3; 12 bases are shared with TRBD2. CDR1 is GTSNPN and CDR2 is SVGIG in the germline V gene (reference sequence). The CDR3 runs 15 residues. Trimming took 5 bases from V and 3 from J; bases not matched to a gene: 6. The CDR3 loop is CAWGTGTSGTDTQYF. The DNA of the CDR3 is TGTGCCTGGGGCACCGGGACTAGCGGGACAGATACGCAGTATTTT.

This chain uses TRBV6-1 with TRBJ2-7; 11 bases are a match to TRBD2. The CDR3 has 17 residues. CDR1 is MNHNS and CDR2 is SASEGT in the germline V gene. Unmatched junction bases numbered 6, after V lost 0 bases and J lost 2 bases. The CDR3 loop is CASSEAGRLAGPYEQYF. The CDR3 nucleotides read TGTGCCAGCAGTGAAGCAGGGCGACTAGCGGGGCCCTACGAGCAGTACTTC.

The chain uses TRBV29-1 and TRBJ2-7; 12 bases match TRBD1. The CDR3 sequence is 15 residues long. Trimming at V came to 4 bases and at J to 7 bases, leaving 11 bases not matched to a gene. Looked up from germline, CDR1 is SQVTM and CDR2 is ANQGSEA. CDR3 amino acids: CSVGYGTGGGGEQYF. The CDR3 DNA follows: TGCAGCGTTGGTTATGGGACAGGGGGCGGAGGAGAGCAGTACTTC.